The clone carrying this T cell receptor (beta chain) was picked up a small number of times. The library protocol tagged individual cDNA molecules with unique molecular identifiers. MiXCR was run by TCRdb on the 5' RACE reads, yielding one entry per CDR3 protein. There are 59,000 or so distinct CDR3 sequences in the sample; over 9.5% occur only once, and around 1.5% lies in the top ten. This entry belongs to a study of early T cells in non-severe SARS-CoV-2 infection. Looking at the study overall: Sequencing targeted bulk RNA from unsorted whole blood, leaving chains unpaired.

Germline assignment: CDR1 MNHEY and CDR2 SVGAGI. Trimming removed 2 bases from V and 10 bases from J, with 15 bases in between. This CDR3 has 14 residues. The receptor was isolated from an adult who was a healthcare worker with PCR-confirmed SARS-CoV-2 infection or an uninfected control (not recorded which). Sample: whole blood, taken at baseline. The V call is TRBV6-5, the J call TRBJ2-1, with D perhaps TRBD2 (6 bases). The CDR3 region has the DNA TGTGCCAGCAGTTACCCCGGGACCGCGGGGGAGCAGTTCTTC. As protein: CASSYPGTAGEQFF.